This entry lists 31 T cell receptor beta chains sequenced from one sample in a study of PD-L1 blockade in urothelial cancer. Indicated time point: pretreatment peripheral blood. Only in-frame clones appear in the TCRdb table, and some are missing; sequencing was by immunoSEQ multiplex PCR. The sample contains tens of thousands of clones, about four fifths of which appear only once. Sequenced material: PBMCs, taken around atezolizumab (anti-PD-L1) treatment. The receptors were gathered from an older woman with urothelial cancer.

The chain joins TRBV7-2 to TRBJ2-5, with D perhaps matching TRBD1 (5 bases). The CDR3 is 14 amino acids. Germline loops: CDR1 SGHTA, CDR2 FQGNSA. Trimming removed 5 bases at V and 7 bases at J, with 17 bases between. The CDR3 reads CASSPLLRQGTQYF. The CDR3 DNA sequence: TGTGCCAGCAGCCCCCTCCTGCGGCAGGGGACCCAGTACTTC.

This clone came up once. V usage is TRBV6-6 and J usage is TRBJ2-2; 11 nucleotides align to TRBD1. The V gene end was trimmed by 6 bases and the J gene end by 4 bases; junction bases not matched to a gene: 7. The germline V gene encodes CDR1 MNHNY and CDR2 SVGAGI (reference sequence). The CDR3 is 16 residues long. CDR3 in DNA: TGTGCCAGCAGGGCAGGGACAGGGGGTTTCACCGGGGAGCTGTTTTTT. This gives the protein CASRAGTGGFTGELFF.

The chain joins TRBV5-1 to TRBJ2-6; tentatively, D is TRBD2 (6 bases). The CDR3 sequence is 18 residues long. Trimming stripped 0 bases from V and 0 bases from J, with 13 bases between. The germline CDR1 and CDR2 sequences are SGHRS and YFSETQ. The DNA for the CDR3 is TGCGCCAGCAGCTTGGAAGGAGGGGACCTCTCTGGGGCCAACGTCCTGACTTTC. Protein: CASSLEGGDLSGANVLTF. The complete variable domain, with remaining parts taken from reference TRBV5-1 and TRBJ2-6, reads KAGVTQTPRYLIKTRGQQVTLSCSPISGHRSVSWYQQTPGQGLQFLFEYFSETQRNKGNFPGRFSGRQFSNSRSEMNVSTLELGDSALYLCASSLEGGDLSGANVLTFGAGSRLTVL.

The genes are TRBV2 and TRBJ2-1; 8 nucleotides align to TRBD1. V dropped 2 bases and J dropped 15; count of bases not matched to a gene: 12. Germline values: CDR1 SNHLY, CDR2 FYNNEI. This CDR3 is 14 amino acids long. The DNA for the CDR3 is TGTGCCAGCAGTGAACAGGGGGCCGCCTCGTCGGGGTTCTTC. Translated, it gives CASSEQGAASSGFF.

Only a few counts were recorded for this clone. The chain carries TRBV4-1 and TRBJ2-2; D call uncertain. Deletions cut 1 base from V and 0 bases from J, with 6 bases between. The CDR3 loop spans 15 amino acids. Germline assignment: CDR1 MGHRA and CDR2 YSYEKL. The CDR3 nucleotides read TGCGCCAGCAGCCAAGGAGCGTCGAACACCGGGGAGCTGTTTTTT. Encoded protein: CASSQGASNTGELFF.

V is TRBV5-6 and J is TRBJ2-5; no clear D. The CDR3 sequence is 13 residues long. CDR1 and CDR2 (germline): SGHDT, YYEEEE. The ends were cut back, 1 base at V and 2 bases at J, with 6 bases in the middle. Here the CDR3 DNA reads TGTGCCAGCAGCTTGTCACTTCAAGAGACCCAGTACTTC. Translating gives CASSLSLQETQYF.

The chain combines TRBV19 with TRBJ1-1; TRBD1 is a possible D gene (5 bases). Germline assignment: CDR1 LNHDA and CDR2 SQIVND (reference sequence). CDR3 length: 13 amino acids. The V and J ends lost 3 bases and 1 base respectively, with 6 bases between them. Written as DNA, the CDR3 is TGTGCCAGTAGTATTCAGGGGAACACTGAAGCTTTCTTT. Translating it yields CASSIQGNTEAFF.

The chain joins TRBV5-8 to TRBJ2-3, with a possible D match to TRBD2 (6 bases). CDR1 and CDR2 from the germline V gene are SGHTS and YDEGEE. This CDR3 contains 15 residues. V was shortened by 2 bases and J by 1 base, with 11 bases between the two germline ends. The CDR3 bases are TGTGCCAGCAGCTTAGGTTCTAGCGGCACAGATACGCAGTATTTT. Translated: CASSLGSSGTDTQYF.

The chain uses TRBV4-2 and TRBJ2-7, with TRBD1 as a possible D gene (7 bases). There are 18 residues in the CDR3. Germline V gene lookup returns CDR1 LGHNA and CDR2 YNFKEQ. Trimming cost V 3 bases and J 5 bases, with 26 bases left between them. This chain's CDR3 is CASSQGPEGASKLHEQYF. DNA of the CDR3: TGTGCCAGCAGCCAGGGCCCGGAGGGGGCTTCGAAGCTCCACGAGCAGTACTTC.

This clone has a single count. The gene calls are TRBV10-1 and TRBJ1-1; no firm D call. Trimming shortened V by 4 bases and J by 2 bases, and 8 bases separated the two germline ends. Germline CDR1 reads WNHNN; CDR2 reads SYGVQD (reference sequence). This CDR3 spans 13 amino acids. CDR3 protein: CASSGQQNTEAFF. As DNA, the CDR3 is TGCGCCAGCAGTGGTCAACAAAACACTGAAGCTTTCTTT.

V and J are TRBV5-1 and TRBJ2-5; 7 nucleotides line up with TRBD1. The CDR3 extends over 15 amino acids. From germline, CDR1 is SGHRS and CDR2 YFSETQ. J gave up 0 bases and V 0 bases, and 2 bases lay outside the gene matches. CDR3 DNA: TGCGCCAGCAGCTTGGACAGGGGATACCAAGAGACCCAGTACTTC. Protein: CASSLDRGYQETQYF.

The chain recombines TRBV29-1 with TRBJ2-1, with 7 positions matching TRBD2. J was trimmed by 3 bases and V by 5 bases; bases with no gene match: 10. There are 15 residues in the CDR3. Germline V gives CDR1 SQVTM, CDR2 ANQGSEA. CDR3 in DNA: TGCAGCGTTTCAAGCGGGATGAACCTCTACAATGAGCAGTTCTTC. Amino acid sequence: CSVSSGMNLYNEQFF.

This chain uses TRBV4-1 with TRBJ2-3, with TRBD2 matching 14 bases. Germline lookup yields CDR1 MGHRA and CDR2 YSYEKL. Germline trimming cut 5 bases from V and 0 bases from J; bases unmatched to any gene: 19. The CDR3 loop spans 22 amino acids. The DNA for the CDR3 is TGCGCCAGCAGCAAATTCCCACAGGGGACTAGCGGGGGCAGGCCTAGCACAGATACGCAGTATTTT. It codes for CASSKFPQGTSGGRPSTDTQYF.

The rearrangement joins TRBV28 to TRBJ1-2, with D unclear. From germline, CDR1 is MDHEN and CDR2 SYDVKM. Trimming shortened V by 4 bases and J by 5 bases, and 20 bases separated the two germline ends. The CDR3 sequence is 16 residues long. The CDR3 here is CASSSPYLGSGYGYTF. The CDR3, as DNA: TGTGCCAGCAGTTCACCTTATCTGGGTTCAGGTTATGGCTACACCTTC.

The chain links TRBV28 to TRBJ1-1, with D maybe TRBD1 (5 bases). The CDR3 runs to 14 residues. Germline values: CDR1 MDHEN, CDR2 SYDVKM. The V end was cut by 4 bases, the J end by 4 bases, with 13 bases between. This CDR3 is CASSWGVWGTEAFF. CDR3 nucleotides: TGTGCCAGCAGTTGGGGCGTTTGGGGCACTGAAGCTTTCTTT.

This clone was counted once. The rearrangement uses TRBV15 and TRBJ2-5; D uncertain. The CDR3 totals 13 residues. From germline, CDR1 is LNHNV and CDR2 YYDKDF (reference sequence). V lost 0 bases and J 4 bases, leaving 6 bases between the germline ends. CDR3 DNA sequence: TGTGCCACCAGCAGAGATCAAGCAGAGACCCAGTACTTC. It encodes CATSRDQAETQYF.

Written as DNA, the CDR3 is TGTGCCAGCAGTGACGGGGGAGCGGAGACCCAGTACTTC. This codes for CASSDGGAETQYF. The V gene is TRBV6-1, the J gene TRBJ2-5; a possible D gene is TRBD2 (6 bases). Trimming removed 3 bases at V and 5 bases at J, with 10 bases between. The CDR3 sequence is 13 residues long. Germline V gives CDR1 MNHNS, CDR2 SASEGT.

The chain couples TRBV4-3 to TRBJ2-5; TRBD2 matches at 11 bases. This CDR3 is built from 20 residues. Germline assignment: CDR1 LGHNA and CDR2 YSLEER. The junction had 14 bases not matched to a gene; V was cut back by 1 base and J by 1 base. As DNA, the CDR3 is TGCGCCAGCAGCCAAGGGGCTCTAGCGGGGGGTCTTTTAACCCAAGAGACCCAGTACTTC. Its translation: CASSQGALAGGLLTQETQYF.

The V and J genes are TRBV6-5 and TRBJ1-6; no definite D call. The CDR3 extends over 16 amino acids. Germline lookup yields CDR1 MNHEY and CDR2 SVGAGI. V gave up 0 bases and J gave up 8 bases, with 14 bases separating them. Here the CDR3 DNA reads TGTGCCAGCAGTTACTCTGTGGCAACAAGTGATTCACCCCTCCACTTT. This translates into CASSYSVATSDSPLHF.

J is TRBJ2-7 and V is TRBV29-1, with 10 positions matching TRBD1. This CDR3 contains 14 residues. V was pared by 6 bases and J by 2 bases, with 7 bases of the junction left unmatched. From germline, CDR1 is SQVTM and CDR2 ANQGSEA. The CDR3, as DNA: TGCAGCGTCGATCCGGGACAGGGGACCTACGAGCAGTACTTC. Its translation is CSVDPGQGTYEQYF.

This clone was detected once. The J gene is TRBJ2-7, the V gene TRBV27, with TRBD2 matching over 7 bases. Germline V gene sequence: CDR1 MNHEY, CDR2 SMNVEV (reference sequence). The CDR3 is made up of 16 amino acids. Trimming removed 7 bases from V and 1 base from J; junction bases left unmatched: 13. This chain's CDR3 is CASKSATGGYSYEQYF. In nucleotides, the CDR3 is TGTGCCAGCAAATCCGCTACGGGGGGTTATTCCTACGAGCAGTACTTC.

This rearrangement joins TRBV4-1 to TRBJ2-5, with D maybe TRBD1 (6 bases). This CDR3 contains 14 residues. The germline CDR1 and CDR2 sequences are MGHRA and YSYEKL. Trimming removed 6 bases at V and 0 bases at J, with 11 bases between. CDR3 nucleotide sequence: TGCGCCAGCAGTCCCGGGACACACCAAGAGACCCAGTACTTC. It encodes CASSPGTHQETQYF.

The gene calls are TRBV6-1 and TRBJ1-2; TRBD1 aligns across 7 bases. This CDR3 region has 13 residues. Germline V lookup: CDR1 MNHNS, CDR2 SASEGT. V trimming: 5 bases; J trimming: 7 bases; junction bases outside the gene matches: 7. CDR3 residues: CASSTGTVVGYTF. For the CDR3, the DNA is TGTGCCAGCAGTACCGGGACAGTAGTTGGCTACACCTTC.

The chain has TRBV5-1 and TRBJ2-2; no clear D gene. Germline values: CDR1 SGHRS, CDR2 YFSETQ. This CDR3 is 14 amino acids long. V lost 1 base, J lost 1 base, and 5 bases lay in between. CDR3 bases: TGCGCCAGCAGCTTGTGGCAGAACACCGGGGAGCTGTTTTTT. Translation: CASSLWQNTGELFF.

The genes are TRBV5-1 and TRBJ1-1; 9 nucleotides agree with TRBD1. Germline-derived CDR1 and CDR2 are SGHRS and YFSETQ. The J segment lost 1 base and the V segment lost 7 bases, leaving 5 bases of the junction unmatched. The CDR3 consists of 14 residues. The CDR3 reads CASALQGANTEAFF. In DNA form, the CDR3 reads TGCGCCAGCGCCTTACAGGGGGCGAACACTGAAGCTTTCTTT.

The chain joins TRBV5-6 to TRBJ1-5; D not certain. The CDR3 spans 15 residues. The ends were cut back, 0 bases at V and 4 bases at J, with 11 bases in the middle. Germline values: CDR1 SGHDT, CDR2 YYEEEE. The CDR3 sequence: CASSLGAAQNQPQHF. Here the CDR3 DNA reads TGTGCCAGCAGCTTGGGGGCAGCCCAAAATCAGCCCCAGCATTTT.

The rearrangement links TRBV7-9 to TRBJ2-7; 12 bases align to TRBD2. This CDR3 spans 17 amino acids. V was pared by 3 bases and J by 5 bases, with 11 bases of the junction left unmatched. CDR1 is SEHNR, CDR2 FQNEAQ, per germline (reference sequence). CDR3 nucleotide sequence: TGTGCCAGCAGCTTCGTTAATTGGACTAGCGGGATGCACGAGCAGTACTTC. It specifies CASSFVNWTSGMHEQYF.

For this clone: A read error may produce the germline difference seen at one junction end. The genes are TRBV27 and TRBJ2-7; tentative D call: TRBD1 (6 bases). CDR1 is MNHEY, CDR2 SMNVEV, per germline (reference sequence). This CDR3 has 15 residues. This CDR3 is CASRLTGTLAYEQYF. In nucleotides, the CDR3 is TGTGCCAGCAGACTAACCGGGACACTGGCCTACGAACAGTACTTC.

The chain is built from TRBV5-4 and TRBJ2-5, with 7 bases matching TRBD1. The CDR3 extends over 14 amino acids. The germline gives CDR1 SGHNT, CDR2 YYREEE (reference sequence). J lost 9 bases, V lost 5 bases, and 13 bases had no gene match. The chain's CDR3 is CASRYDRERGAQYF. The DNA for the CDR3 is TGTGCCAGCAGATATGACAGGGAACGTGGGGCCCAGTACTTC. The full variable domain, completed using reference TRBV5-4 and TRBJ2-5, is ETGVTQSPTHLIKTRGQQVTLRCSSQSGHNTVSWYQQALGQGPQFIFQYYREEENGRGNFPPRFSGLQFPNYSSELNVNALELDDSALYLCASRYDRERGAQYFGPGTRLLVL.

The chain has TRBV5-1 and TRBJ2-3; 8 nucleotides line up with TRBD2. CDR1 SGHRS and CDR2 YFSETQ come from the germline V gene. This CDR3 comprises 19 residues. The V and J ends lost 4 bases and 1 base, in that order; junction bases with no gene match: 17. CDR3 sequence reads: CASSARVPGLVVGTDTQYF. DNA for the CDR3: TGCGCCAGCAGCGCCCGAGTCCCGGGACTAGTGGTGGGCACAGATACGCAGTATTTT.

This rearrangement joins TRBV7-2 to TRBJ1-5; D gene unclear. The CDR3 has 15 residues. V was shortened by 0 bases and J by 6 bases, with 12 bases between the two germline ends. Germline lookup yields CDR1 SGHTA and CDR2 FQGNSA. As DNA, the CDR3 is TGTGCCAGCAGCTTAGCCGGAGGCTTTGGTCAGCCCCAGCATTTT. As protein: CASSLAGGFGQPQHF.